This T cell receptor (beta chain) was captured by sequencing in a study of cytomegalovirus exposure and HLA in healthy donors. Overall study results and limits: No immune exposure information besides CMV serostatus was available.

In this sample, this clone turned up once. Its antigen is unidentified. J lost 11 bases, V lost 4 bases, and 9 bases had no gene match. The CDR3 sequence is 13 residues long. The germline V gene has CDR1 SGHNT and CDR2 YYREEE (reference sequence). The PCR ran on 60 Vbeta and 13 Jbeta primers. Repertoires were generated with immunoSEQ multiplex PCR, while TCRdb's copy carries only in-frame clones and drops some. The table shows around 130,000 clones, with around 80% occurring only once. Sample: PBMCs. The sequence was obtained from a boy aged 2 to 10 in good health and CMV-seronegative. The gene calls are TRBV5-4 and TRBJ1-2, with TRBD1 matching 9 bases. As DNA, the CDR3 is TGTGCCAGCAGCCTCGGACAGGGGATAGGATACACCTTC. Amino acids: CASSLGQGIGYTF.